Below, 9 T cell receptor beta chains from the same sample are listed, as sequenced in a study of cytomegalovirus exposure and HLA in healthy donors. PCR used 60 Vbeta primers and 13 Jbeta primers. Generated by immunoSEQ multiplex PCR, the TCRdb table keeps only in-frame clones and is missing some. The repertoire consists of 100,000 to 150,000 clones, with roughly four fifths occurring once and the leading ten covering more than 0.9%. Sequencing used PBMCs. The receptors derive from a boy aged 10-17 years in good health and CMV-seronegative.

This chain joins TRBV30 and TRBJ1-2, with D possibly matching TRBD1 (6 bases). Per germline, CDR1 GTSNPN and CDR2 SVGIG (reference sequence). V was pared by 5 bases and J by 6 bases, with 16 bases between. The CDR3 covers 13 residues. CDR3 loop: CAWVGRGRHGYTF. CDR3 DNA sequence: TGTGCCTGGGTGGGCAGGGGACGCCATGGCTACACCTTC. The variable domain in full, completed from reference TRBV30 and TRBJ1-2, reads SQTIHQWPATLVQPVGSPLSLECTVEGTSNPNLYWYRQAAGRGLQLLFYSVGIGQISSEVPQNLSASRPQDRQFILSSKKLLLSDSGFYLCAWVGRGRHGYTFGSGTRLTVV.

The CDR3 here is CASSQVRSGLASSFEQYF. DNA of the CDR3: TGTGCCAGCAGCCAAGTTCGGTCGGGACTAGCCTCTAGCTTCGAGCAGTACTTC. The gene calls are TRBV14 and TRBJ2-7; TRBD2 matches 9 bases. Germline V lookup: CDR1 SGHDN, CDR2 FVKESK. This CDR3 has 18 amino acids. V shed 1 base, J shed 6 bases, and the junction held 16 bases outside the gene matches. Variable domain in full (rest from reference TRBV14 and TRBJ2-7): EAGVTQFPSHSVIEKGQTVTLRCDPISGHDNLYWYRRVMGKEIKFLLHFVKESKQDESGMPNNRFLAERTGGTYSTLKVQPAELEDSGVYFCASSQVRSGLASSFEQYFGPGTRLTVT.

Written as DNA, the CDR3 is TGCGCCAGCAGCCAGCTTTACTCCTCTGGAAACACCATATATTTT. Translation gives CASSQLYSSGNTIYF. V is TRBV4-1 and J is TRBJ1-3; D call uncertain. The CDR3 is 15 residues long. Per the germline V gene, CDR1 is MGHRA and CDR2 is YSYEKL. V lost 3 bases and J 0 bases, leaving 9 bases between the germline ends.

The V and J genes are TRBV6-1 and TRBJ1-2; D call uncertain. Between the trimmed V and J ends, which lost 9 bases and 4 bases, there was a span of 15 bases. The CDR3 has 13 residues. Germline values: CDR1 MNHNS, CDR2 SASEGT. The CDR3 sequence is CASTLVLVYGYTF. DNA of the CDR3: TGTGCCAGTACGCTGGTTTTAGTCTATGGCTACACCTTC.

This rearrangement joins TRBV29-1 to TRBJ2-1; no clear D. Trimming took off 6 bases at V and 9 bases at J, with 15 bases between the two ends. The CDR3 has 12 residues. Germline CDR1 SQVTM, CDR2 ANQGSEA. CDR3 sequence: CSVAPQVGEQFF. The CDR3 coding sequence is TGCAGCGTCGCCCCTCAGGTGGGTGAGCAGTTCTTC.

In its sample, this clone was seen once. The rearrangement links TRBV9 to TRBJ2-1, with D uncertain. Trimming shortened V by 0 bases and J by 13 bases, and 14 bases separated the two germline ends. The CDR3 has 13 amino acids. Germline V lookup: CDR1 SGDLS, CDR2 YYNGEE. CDR3 DNA sequence: TGTGCCAGCAGCGTAGAAGTGGCATCCCCCCAGTTCTTC. This translates into CASSVEVASPQFF.

The chain uses TRBV19 and TRBJ2-2; 8 nucleotides agree with TRBD1. The V gene end was trimmed by 5 bases and the J gene end by 2 bases; junction bases not matched to a gene: 7. Germline V lookup: CDR1 LNHDA, CDR2 SQIVND (reference sequence). CDR3 length: 16 residues. In DNA, the CDR3 is TGTGCCAGTAGTGGGCAAGGGACAGGCAACACCGGGGAGCTGTTTTTT. It is translated as CASSGQGTGNTGELFF. Complete variable domain (other parts from reference TRBV19 and TRBJ2-2): DGGITQSPKYLFRKEGQNVTLSCEQNLNHDAMYWYRQDPGQGLRLIYYSQIVNDFQKGDIAEGYSVSREKKESFPLTVTSAQKNPTAFYLCASSGQGTGNTGELFFGEGSRLTVL.

The J gene is TRBJ2-4, the V gene TRBV19, with D maybe TRBD1 (5 bases). V was trimmed by 1 base and J by 2 bases, leaving 9 bases between them. This CDR3 is 15 amino acids long. Looked up from germline, CDR1 is LNHDA and CDR2 is SQIVND (reference sequence). In DNA form, the CDR3 reads TGTGCCAGTAGTATAGCCCCAGGGACCAAAAACATTCAGTACTTC. Translated: CASSIAPGTKNIQYF.

J is TRBJ1-2 and V is TRBV30; 8 nucleotides line up with TRBD1. Trimming at V came to 5 bases and at J to 2 bases, leaving 4 bases not matched to a gene. Per the germline V gene, CDR1 is GTSNPN and CDR2 is SVGIG (reference sequence). The CDR3 runs to 13 residues. The chain's CDR3 is CAWSRGQNYGYTF. The DNA for the CDR3 is TGTGCCTGGTCCAGGGGGCAGAACTATGGCTACACCTTC.